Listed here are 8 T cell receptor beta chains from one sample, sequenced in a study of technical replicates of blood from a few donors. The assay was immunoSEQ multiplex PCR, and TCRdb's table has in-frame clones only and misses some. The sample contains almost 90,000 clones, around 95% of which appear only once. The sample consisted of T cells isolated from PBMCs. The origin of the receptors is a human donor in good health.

The CDR3 region has the DNA TGCGCCAGCAGCCAAGATCCAGAAAACTCTGGGGCCAACGTCCTGACTTTC. Translation gives CASSQDPENSGANVLTF. The chain joins TRBV4-1 to TRBJ2-6; no clear D. The germline gives CDR1 MGHRA, CDR2 YSYEKL. The V end was cut by 0 bases, the J end by 0 bases, with 9 bases between. This CDR3 spans 17 amino acids.

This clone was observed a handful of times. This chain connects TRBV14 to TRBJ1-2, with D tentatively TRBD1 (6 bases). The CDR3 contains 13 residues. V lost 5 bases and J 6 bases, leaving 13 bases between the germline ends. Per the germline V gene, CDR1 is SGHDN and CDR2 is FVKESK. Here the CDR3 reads CASSSTGIHGYTF. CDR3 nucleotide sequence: TGTGCCAGCAGCTCTACAGGGATCCATGGCTACACCTTC.

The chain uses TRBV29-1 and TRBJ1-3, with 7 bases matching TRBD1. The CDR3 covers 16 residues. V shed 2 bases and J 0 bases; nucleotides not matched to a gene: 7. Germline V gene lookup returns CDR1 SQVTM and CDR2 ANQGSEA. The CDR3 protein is CSVETTGTVSGNTIYF. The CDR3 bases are TGCAGCGTTGAAACCACCGGGACAGTCTCTGGAAACACCATATATTTT.

The CDR3 reads CASSLTGSNTEAFF. The CDR3 DNA follows: TGTGCCAGCAGCTTAACAGGTTCCAACACTGAAGCTTTCTTT. The gene calls are TRBV7-6 and TRBJ1-1, with a tentative D call TRBD1 (5 bases). Germline CDR1 and CDR2: SGHVS and FNYEAQ. V lost 2 bases to trimming and J lost 2 bases, with 9 bases between them. This CDR3 spans 14 amino acids.

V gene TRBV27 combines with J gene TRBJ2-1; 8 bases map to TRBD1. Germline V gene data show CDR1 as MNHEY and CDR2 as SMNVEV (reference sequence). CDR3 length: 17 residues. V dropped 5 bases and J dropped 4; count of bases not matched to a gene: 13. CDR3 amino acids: CASSRNRGLTGYNEQFF. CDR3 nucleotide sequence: TGTGCCAGCAGTCGAAACAGGGGGTTAACGGGATACAATGAGCAGTTCTTC.

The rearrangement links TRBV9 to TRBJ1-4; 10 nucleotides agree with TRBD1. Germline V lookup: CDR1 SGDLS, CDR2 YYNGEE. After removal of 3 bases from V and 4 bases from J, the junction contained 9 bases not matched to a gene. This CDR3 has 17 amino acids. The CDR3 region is CASSARDRGRRNEKLFF. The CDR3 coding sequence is TGTGCCAGCAGCGCCCGGGACAGGGGAAGGCGTAATGAAAAACTGTTTTTT.

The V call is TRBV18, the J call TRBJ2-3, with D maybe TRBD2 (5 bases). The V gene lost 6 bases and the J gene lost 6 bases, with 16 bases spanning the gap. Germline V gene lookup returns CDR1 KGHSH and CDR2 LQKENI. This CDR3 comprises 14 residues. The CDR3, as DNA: TGTGCCAGCTCTCCGAGAGAGGTAGCGGATACGCAGTATTTT. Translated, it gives CASSPREVADTQYF.

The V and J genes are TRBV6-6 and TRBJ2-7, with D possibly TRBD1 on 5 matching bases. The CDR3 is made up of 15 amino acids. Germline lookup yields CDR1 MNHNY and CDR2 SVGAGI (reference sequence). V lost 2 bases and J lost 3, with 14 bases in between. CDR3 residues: CASSYLGVLNYEQYF. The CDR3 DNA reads TGTGCCAGCAGTTACCTAGGGGTCTTGAACTACGAGCAGTACTTC.